These 11 T cell receptor beta chains were sequenced from one sample in a study of T-cell reconstitution after alpha-beta-depleted transplantation in children. It was with unique molecular identifiers that the TCRbeta library was prepared. MiXCR, applied by TCRdb to the PCR reads, yields one record per CDR3 protein. In the table there are hundreds of thousands of distinct CDR3 sequences, 10% to 13% of which are singletons. The source material was PBMCs from the stem cell graft donor, sampled from the stem cell graft. The receptors shown here come from a human donor who donated a stem cell graft to a child with acute myeloid leukemia.

This clonotype was seen a handful of times. The chain is built from TRBV24-1 and TRBJ2-3; D unclear. V was trimmed by 1 base and J by 2 bases, leaving 6 bases between them. The V gene's germline CDR1 is KGHDR and CDR2 SFDVKD. The CDR3 spans 14 residues. The CDR3 DNA reads TGTGCCACCAGTGATTTTCAGGACACAGATACGCAGTATTTT. It codes for CATSDFQDTDTQYF.

This chain connects TRBV29-1 to TRBJ2-2; D not certain. V shed 1 base and J shed 6 bases, with 0 bases lying between them. Germline CDR1 is SQVTM and CDR2 is ANQGSEA. CDR3 length equals 10 residues. In nucleotides, the CDR3 is TGCAGCGTTGAAGCCGGGGAGCTGTTTTTT. This encodes CSVEAGELFF.

This clonotype was seen once. J is TRBJ2-7 and V is TRBV19, with a weak D call TRBD1 (5 bases). Germline V lookup: CDR1 LNHDA, CDR2 SQIVND (reference sequence). Trimming removed 6 bases from V and 6 bases from J, with 9 bases in between. The length of the CDR3 is 11 residues. As DNA, the CDR3 is TGTGCCAGTAGGTCGACAGCCGAGCAGTACTTC. It translates to CASRSTAEQYF.

This clonotype was detected only a few times. This rearrangement joins TRBV3-1 to TRBJ2-1; TRBD1 matches at 7 bases. Germline V gene data show CDR1 as LGHDT and CDR2 as YNNKEL (reference sequence). The junction had 2 bases not matched to a gene; V was cut back by 2 bases and J by 1 base. This CDR3 region has 15 residues. The CDR3 protein is CASSQPDRSYNEQFF. DNA for the CDR3: TGTGCCAGCAGCCAACCGGACAGGTCCTACAATGAGCAGTTCTTC.

The CDR3 loop reads CASRVLGRYEQYF. DNA of the CDR3: TGCGCCAGCAGAGTTCTAGGGAGGTACGAGCAGTACTTC. The chain has TRBV5-1 and TRBJ2-7; tentatively, D is TRBD2 (6 bases). The CDR3 runs 13 residues. The germline V gene encodes CDR1 SGHRS and CDR2 YFSETQ. Trimming shortened V by 5 bases and J by 4 bases, and 13 bases separated the two germline ends.

This clonotype has a handful of counts. The V call is TRBV7-6, the J call TRBJ2-1, with D unresolved. The germline V and J ends were trimmed by 0 bases and 6 bases, with 9 bases remaining between them. Germline assignment: CDR1 SGHVS and CDR2 FNYEAQ. This CDR3 has 14 amino acids. The CDR3 coding sequence is TGTGCCAGCAGCTTAGCGTTCCAGAGCAATGAGCAGTTCTTC. Its protein product is CASSLAFQSNEQFF. The full variable domain, completed using reference TRBV7-6 and TRBJ2-1, is GAGVSQSPRYKVTKRGQDVALRCDPISGHVSLYWYRQALGQGPEFLTYFNYEAQQDKSGLPNDRFSAERPEGSISTLTIQRTEQRDSAMYRCASSLAFQSNEQFFGPGTRLTVL.

The chain employs TRBV2 and TRBJ1-4, with TRBD1 identical over 7 bases. There are 12 residues in the CDR3. The V gene's germline CDR1 is SNHLY and CDR2 FYNNEI. The V and J ends lost 8 bases and 4 bases, in that order; junction bases with no gene match: 1. This CDR3 is CASDRDNEKLFF. CDR3 bases: TGTGCCAGCGACAGGGATAATGAAAAACTGTTTTTT.

The chain carries TRBV30 and TRBJ1-6; D uncertain. The CDR3 spans 15 residues. V was trimmed by 3 bases and J by 8 bases, leaving 17 bases between them. From germline, CDR1 is GTSNPN and CDR2 SVGIG (reference sequence). CDR3 sequence: CAWSGQAVSHSPLHF. The DNA of the CDR3 is TGTGCCTGGAGCGGGCAGGCCGTTTCACATTCACCCCTCCACTTT.

A few counts support this clonotype. The chain has TRBV6-2 or TRBV6-3 and TRBJ1-2, with unresolved D. The germline V and J ends were trimmed by 7 bases and 3 bases, with 15 bases remaining between them. Germline V gene lookup returns CDR1 MNHEY and CDR2 SVGEGT. The CDR3 runs 14 residues. The CDR3 DNA sequence: TGTGCCAGCAATTCGGCCAGGAACTACTATGGCTACACCTTC. It specifies CASNSARNYYGYTF.

This clonotype came up a few times. V is TRBV5-1 and J is TRBJ1-5; 7 bases line up with TRBD1. The CDR3 has 15 residues. Germline V gives CDR1 SGHRS, CDR2 YFSETQ. Germline trimming cut 4 bases from V and 7 bases from J; bases unmatched to any gene: 11. CDR3 in amino acids: CASSPGTDLGQPQHF. The CDR3 region has the DNA TGCGCCAGCAGCCCTGGGACAGATCTAGGACAGCCCCAGCATTTT.

This clonotype was seen more than once but under ten times. The V call is TRBV10-3, the J call TRBJ2-2; D gene ambiguous. V lost 6 bases, J lost 4 bases, and 12 bases lay in between. The CDR3 runs to 14 residues. The V gene's germline CDR1 is ENHRY and CDR2 SYGVKD. The CDR3 nucleotides are TGTGCCATCAGGCAAGACATGGGCACCGGGGAGCTGTTTTTT. This encodes CAIRQDMGTGELFF.